These 15 T cell receptor beta chains were sequenced from one sample in a study of T cell repertoires in cytomegalovirus infection. TCRdb reprocessed the reads with MiXCR, giving one entry per CDR3 protein. Among around 89,000 distinct CDR3 sequences, 25% to 35% were seen once, and the ten largest hold over 60%. These receptors are not linked to any known antigen. The specimen was CD8+ T cells from cultured PBMCs, collected from culture after CMV antigen stimulation. Receptors originate from a human donor in good health (CMV status not recorded). Some clones in this sample may be carry-over from other donors' samples.

This clonotype was counted a few times. The chain couples TRBV7-7 to TRBJ2-5; D is uncertain. Trimming took 7 bases from V and 3 from J, leaving 18 bases between them. This CDR3 is built from 15 residues. Per the germline V gene, CDR1 is SSHAT and CDR2 is FNYEAQ (reference sequence). The CDR3 DNA reads TGTGCCAGCACCAGTCTGAAAAGGTGGAAAGAGACCCAGTACTTC. It translates to CASTSLKRWKETQYF.

Remarks on this clonotype: The junction does not match germline at one end; this may be a read error. The chain combines TRBV6-1 with TRBJ1-1; 7 bases are shared with TRBD1. Germline V gene lookup returns CDR1 MNHNS and CDR2 SASEGT. The CDR3 is made up of 10 amino acids. CDR3 residues: CASNLGQAQF. CDR3 DNA sequence: TGTGCCAGTAACCTAGGACAGGCGCAATTT.

In its sample, this clonotype was seen a few times. The chain links TRBV12-3 or TRBV12-4 to TRBJ1-1; 7 nucleotides match TRBD1. This CDR3 comprises 15 residues. J was trimmed by 0 bases and V by 5 bases; bases with no gene match: 6. The CDR3 coding sequence is TGTGCCAGCAGTCCCGGGACAGCAATGAACACTGAAGCTTTCTTT. Translation: CASSPGTAMNTEAFF.

This sequence joins TRBV27 and TRBJ1-4, with TRBD1 matching 9 bases. This CDR3 comprises 16 residues. Germline loops: CDR1 MNHEY, CDR2 SMNVEV (reference sequence). Trimming cost V 1 base and J 4 bases; bases outside gene matches: 4. Here the CDR3 reads CASSLFGTGSNEKLFF. The CDR3 DNA reads TGTGCCAGCAGTTTATTCGGGACAGGGAGTAATGAAAAACTGTTTTTT.

J is TRBJ2-1 and V is TRBV6-6, with D perhaps TRBD2 (5 bases). This CDR3 comprises 15 residues. V was clipped by 5 bases and J by 4 bases, with 15 bases between them. CDR1 and CDR2 (germline): MNHNY, SVGAGI (reference sequence). For the CDR3, the DNA is TGTGCCAGCAGTAGCGGAGGCCCCACATACAATGAGCAGTTCTTC. Its translation: CASSSGGPTYNEQFF.

The gene calls are TRBV28 and TRBJ1-2; perhaps TRBD1 as D (5 bases). The CDR3 is 15 amino acids. Trimming shortened V by 7 bases and J by 0 bases, and 15 bases separated the two germline ends. In germline, CDR1 is MDHEN, CDR2 SYDVKM. The CDR3 is CASTLGGASNYGYTF. In DNA form, the CDR3 reads TGTGCCAGCACCTTGGGGGGAGCTTCTAACTATGGCTACACCTTC.

In this sample, this clonotype turned up many times. The chain is built from TRBV12-3 or TRBV12-4 and TRBJ2-3, with D hard to call. Trimming cost V 3 bases and J 5 bases, with 15 bases left between them. This CDR3 spans 15 amino acids. This CDR3 reads CASSLAVNMGDTQYF. CDR3 DNA: TGTGCCAGCAGTTTGGCGGTGAACATGGGAGATACGCAGTATTTT.

This chain connects TRBV5-1 to TRBJ2-1; 14 bases align to TRBD2. CDR1 is SGHRS, CDR2 YFSETQ, per germline. This CDR3 comprises 15 residues. V gave up 4 bases and J gave up 9 bases; unmatched junction bases: 6. CDR3 sequence reads: CASSVTSGGAGEQFF. Written as DNA, the CDR3 is TGCGCCAGCAGCGTGACTAGCGGGGGGGCCGGTGAGCAGTTCTTC.

In this sample, this clonotype turned up many times. This sequence joins TRBV11-2 and TRBJ1-3, with D hard to call. The V end lost 3 bases, the J end lost 0 bases, and 12 bases lay between the germline ends. The germline CDR1 and CDR2 sequences are SGHAT and FQNNGV. The CDR3 has 16 residues. CDR3 coding DNA: TGTGCCAGCAGCTTGGGTGGCGCTGTCTCTGGAAACACCATATATTTT. As protein: CASSLGGAVSGNTIYF.

There are a few counts of this clonotype. This chain joins TRBV2 and TRBJ1-2; D remains unclear. CDR3 size: 14 residues. Germline assignment: CDR1 SNHLY and CDR2 FYNNEI. The V gene lost 7 bases and the J gene lost 2 bases, with 14 bases spanning the gap. For the CDR3, the DNA is TGTGCCAGCAACGGAGGTGGCAGCAACTATGGCTACACCTTC. As protein: CASNGGGSNYGYTF. The full variable domain, its missing parts supplied by reference TRBV2 and TRBJ1-2, is EPEVTQTPSHQVTQMGQEVILRCVPISNHLYFYWYRQILGQKVEFLVSFYNNEISEKSEIFDDQFSVERPDGSNFTLKIRSTKLEDSAMYFCASNGGGSNYGYTFGSGTRLTVV.

This rearrangement joins TRBV5-3 to TRBJ1-4; TRBD1 might be the D (5 bases). TRBV5-3 is annotated as an ORF whose role is uncertain. Trimming shortened V by 8 bases and J by 3 bases, and 20 bases separated the two germline ends. The CDR3 is 16 amino acids. CDR3 region: CASSRRGVGANEKLFF. The DNA of the CDR3 is TGTGCCAGCAGCCGGCGAGGGGTCGGTGCTAATGAAAAACTGTTTTTT.

The chain uses TRBV7-2 and TRBJ2-2, with unresolved D. The CDR3 is 13 amino acids. V was cut by 1 base and J by 4 bases, with 4 bases left in between. Germline CDR1 SGHTA, CDR2 FQGNSA. CDR3 bases: TGTGCCAGCAGCTTAGAGGCCACCGGGGAGCTGTTTTTT. Translation: CASSLEATGELFF.

This clonotype occurred a few times. J is TRBJ2-7 and V is TRBV7-9; TRBD1 aligns across 10 bases. V lost 5 bases, J lost 2 bases, and 6 bases stayed unmatched. Germline loops: CDR1 SEHNR, CDR2 FQNEAQ (reference sequence). There are 15 residues in the CDR3. CDR3 region: CASSHRDRGTYEQYF. The DNA of the CDR3 is TGTGCCAGCAGCCACCGGGACAGGGGCACCTACGAGCAGTACTTC.

This chain connects TRBV6-5 to TRBJ2-2; a weak D match, TRBD1 (6 bases). This CDR3 spans 16 amino acids. CDR1 and CDR2 (germline): MNHEY, SVGAGI. The germline V and J ends were trimmed by 2 bases and 3 bases, with 13 bases remaining between them. The CDR3 DNA sequence: TGTGCCAGCAGTTACCTTGGACAGCAGGACACCGGGGAGCTGTTTTTT. Residues: CASSYLGQQDTGELFF.

The sample holds many counts of this clonotype. J is TRBJ1-2 and V is TRBV9, with D unclear. The V end lost 3 bases, the J end lost 4 bases, and 13 bases lay between the germline ends. CDR1 SGDLS and CDR2 YYNGEE come from the germline V gene. This CDR3 region has 14 residues. This CDR3 is CASSANTAFYGYTF. CDR3 nucleotide sequence: TGTGCCAGCAGCGCCAACACGGCGTTCTATGGCTACACCTTC.